The T cell receptor (beta chain) under discussion was sequenced for a study of blood T cells in healthy people across ages. Study-level results: Total diversity from one million sequenced T cells was likely underestimated.

The CDR3 extends over 11 amino acids. Germline CDR1 SQVTM, CDR2 ANQGSEA. Trimming shortened V by 7 bases and J by 12 bases, and 19 bases separated the two germline ends. A J-beta primer mix and a sample-barcoded 5' primer were used in a second PCR of roughly 7 to 12 cycles. Each CDR3 protein is one row after TCRdb ran MiXCR on the 5' RACE reads. The sample shows around 1,800,000 distinct CDR3 sequences, about two fifths of them seen only once. Notes on this clonotype: No antigen is known for it.

The rearrangement joins TRBV29-1 to TRBJ2-7; D is uncertain. This receptor was obtained from a human donor in good health. The sample consisted of blood. The chain's CDR3 is CSAGTDRLRYF. The CDR3 DNA reads as TGCAGCGCCGGAACGGACCGACTTAGGTACTTC.